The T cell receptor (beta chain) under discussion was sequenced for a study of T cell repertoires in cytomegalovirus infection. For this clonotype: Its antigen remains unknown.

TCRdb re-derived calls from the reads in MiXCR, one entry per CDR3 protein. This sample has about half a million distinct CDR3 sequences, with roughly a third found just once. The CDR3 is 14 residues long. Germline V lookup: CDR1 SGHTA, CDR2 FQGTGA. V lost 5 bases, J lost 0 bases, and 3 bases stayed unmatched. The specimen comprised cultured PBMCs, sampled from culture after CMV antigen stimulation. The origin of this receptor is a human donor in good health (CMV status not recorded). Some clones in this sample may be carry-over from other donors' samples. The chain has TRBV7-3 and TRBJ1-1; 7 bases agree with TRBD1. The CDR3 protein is CASSTTGLNTEAFF. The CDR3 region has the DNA TGTGCCAGCAGCACGACAGGGTTGAACACTGAAGCTTTCTTT.